The next 5 T cell receptor beta chains were all read from a single sample in a study of breast tumors, draining lymph nodes, adjacent tissues (dated by TCRdb to the mid-2010s). The lymph node samples were taken from the axillary draining lymph nodes of breast cancer patients. The method was multiplex PCR. The instrument given in TCRdb is Illumina HiSeq 2000. Using fastp at Q25 and MiXCR, TCRdb reprocessed the public reads and kept productive beta chains. Rows with a matching CDR3 protein are joined into one entry that keeps the most common DNA and genes. This sample holds around 130,000 distinct CDR3 sequences; just under 20% were observed only once. The ten biggest clones cover less than 4.5% of the sample. Sequenced input: axillary lymph node tissue. The origin of the receptors is a female donor with breast cancer. Some clones in this sample may be carry-over from other donors' samples.

With regard to this clonotype: A much larger clone differs from this one at a single base, so this may be a read error. V is TRBV5-5 and J is TRBJ2-1; 10 bases align to TRBD2. The CDR3 has 16 amino acids. With 1 base clipped from V and 8 bases from J, the junction kept 9 bases outside the gene matches. Germline values: CDR1 SGHKS, CDR2 YYEKEE (reference sequence). CDR3 sequence: CASSLFGTSAADEQFF. The CDR3 nucleotides are TGTGCCAGCAGCTTGTTTGGGACTAGCGCCGCGGATGAGCAGTTCTTC. The variable domain in full, completed from reference TRBV5-5 and TRBJ2-1, reads DAGVTQSPTHLIKTRGQQVTLRCSPISGHKSVSWYQQVLGQGPQFIFQYYEKEERGRGNFPDRFSARQFPNYSSELNVNALLLGDSALYLCASSLFGTSAADEQFFGPGTRLTVL.

This clonotype showed up many times. The V call is TRBV6-6, the J call TRBJ2-3; the match to TRBD1 covers 12 bases. Germline V lookup: CDR1 MNHNY, CDR2 SVGAGI (reference sequence). J lost 5 bases, V lost 0 bases, and 9 bases had no gene match. This CDR3 contains 18 residues. The CDR3 nucleotides are TGTGCCAGCAGTTACTCCACGGGACAGGGGGCATCTGGAGATACGCAGTATTTT. Amino acids: CASSYSTGQGASGDTQYF.

This clonotype was seen repeatedly, ten times or more. The chain is built from TRBV20-1 and TRBJ2-5; 8 positions match TRBD1. CDR1 is DFQATT and CDR2 is SNEGSKA in the germline V gene (reference sequence). This CDR3 is 15 amino acids long. Unmatched junction bases numbered 5, after V lost 0 bases and J lost 2 bases. CDR3 sequence (DNA): TGCAGTGCTAGAGATCCAGGACAGGGACAAGAGACCCAGTACTTC. This sequence encodes CSARDPGQGQETQYF.

This clonotype was recorded many times. The chain uses TRBV20-1 and TRBJ2-1, with 11 bases aligning to TRBD2. V shed 5 bases, J shed 12 bases, and the junction held 9 bases outside the gene matches. Germline V CDR1 and CDR2: DFQATT, SNEGSKA (reference sequence). CDR3 length: 13 residues. The CDR3 reads CSAPGSLAGGQFF. The CDR3 nucleotides are TGCAGTGCTCCGGGATCTCTAGCGGGGGGGCAGTTCTTC.

The V call is TRBV12-3 or TRBV12-4, the J call TRBJ2-6, with a weak D call TRBD1 (6 bases). V gave up 5 bases and J gave up 1 base, with 12 bases separating them. This CDR3 contains 16 residues. The CDR3 DNA is TGTGCCAGCAGTCAGGTACAGGGATCTGGGGCCAACGTCCTGACTTTC. It codes for CASSQVQGSGANVLTF.